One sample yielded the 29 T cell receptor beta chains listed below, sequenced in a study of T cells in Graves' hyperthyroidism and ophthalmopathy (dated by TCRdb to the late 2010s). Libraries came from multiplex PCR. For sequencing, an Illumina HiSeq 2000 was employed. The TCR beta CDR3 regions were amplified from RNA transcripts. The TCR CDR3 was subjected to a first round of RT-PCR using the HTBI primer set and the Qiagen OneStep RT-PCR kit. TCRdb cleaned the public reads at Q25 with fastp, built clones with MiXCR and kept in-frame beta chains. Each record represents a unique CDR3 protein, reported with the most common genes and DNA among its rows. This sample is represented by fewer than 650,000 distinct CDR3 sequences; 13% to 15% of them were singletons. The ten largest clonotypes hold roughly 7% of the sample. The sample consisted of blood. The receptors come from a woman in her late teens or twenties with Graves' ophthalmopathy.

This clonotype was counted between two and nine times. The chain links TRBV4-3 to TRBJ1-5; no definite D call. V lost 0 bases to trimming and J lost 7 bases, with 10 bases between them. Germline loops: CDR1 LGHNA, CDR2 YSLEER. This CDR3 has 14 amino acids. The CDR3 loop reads CASSQERVAQPQHF. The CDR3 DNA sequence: TGCGCCAGCAGCCAAGAGCGGGTCGCCCAGCCCCAGCATTTT.

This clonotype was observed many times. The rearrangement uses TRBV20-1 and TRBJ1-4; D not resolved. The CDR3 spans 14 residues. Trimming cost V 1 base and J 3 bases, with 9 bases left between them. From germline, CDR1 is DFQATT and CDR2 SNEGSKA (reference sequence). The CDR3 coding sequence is TGCAGTGCTAGAGTTGGGTCCCCTAATGAAAAACTGTTTTTT. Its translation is CSARVGSPNEKLFF.

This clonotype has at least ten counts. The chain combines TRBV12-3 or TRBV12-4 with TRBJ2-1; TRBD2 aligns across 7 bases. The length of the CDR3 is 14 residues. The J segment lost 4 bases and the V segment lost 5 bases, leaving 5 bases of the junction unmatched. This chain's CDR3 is CASSTQGLYNEQFF. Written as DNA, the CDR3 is TGTGCCAGCAGTACGCAGGGACTATACAATGAGCAGTTCTTC.

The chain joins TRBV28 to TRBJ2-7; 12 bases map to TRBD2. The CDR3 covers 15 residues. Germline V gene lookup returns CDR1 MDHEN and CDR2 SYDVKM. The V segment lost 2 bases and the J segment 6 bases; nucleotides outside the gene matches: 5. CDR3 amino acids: CASSLRLAGVFEQYF. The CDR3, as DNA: TGTGCCAGCAGTTTAAGACTAGCGGGAGTCTTCGAGCAGTACTTC.

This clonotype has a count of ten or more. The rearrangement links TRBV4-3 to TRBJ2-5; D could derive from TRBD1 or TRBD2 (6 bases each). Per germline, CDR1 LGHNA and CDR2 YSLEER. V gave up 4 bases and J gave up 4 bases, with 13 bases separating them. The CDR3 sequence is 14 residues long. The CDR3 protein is CASSRRRGVETQYF. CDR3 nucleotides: TGCGCCAGCAGCCGGCGAAGGGGGGTAGAGACCCAGTACTTC.

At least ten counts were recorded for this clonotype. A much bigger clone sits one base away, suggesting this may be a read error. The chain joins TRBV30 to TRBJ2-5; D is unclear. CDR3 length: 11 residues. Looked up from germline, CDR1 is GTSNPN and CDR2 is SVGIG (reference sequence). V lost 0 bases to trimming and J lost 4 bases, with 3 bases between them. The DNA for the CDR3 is TGTGCCTGGAGTGTACGAGAGACCCAGTACTTC. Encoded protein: CAWSVRETQYF.

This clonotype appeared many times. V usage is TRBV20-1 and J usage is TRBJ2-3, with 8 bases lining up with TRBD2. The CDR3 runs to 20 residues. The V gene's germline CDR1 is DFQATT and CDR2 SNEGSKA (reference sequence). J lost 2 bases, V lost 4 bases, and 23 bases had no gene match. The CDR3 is CSAIPPGWTSHPRDTDTQYF. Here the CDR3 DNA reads TGCAGTGCTATACCCCCAGGGTGGACTAGCCACCCCCGAGACACAGATACGCAGTATTTT.

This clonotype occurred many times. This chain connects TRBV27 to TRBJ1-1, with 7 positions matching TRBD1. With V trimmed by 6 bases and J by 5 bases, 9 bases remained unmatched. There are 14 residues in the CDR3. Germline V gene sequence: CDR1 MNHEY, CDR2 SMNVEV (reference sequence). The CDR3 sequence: CASRPTGTVTEAFF. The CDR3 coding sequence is TGTGCCAGCAGACCAACCGGGACAGTAACTGAAGCTTTCTTT.

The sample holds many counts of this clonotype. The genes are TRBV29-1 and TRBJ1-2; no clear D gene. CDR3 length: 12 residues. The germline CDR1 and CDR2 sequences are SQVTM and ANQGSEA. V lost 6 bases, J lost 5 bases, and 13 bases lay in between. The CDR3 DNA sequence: TGCAGCGTGAACCCATCAGAATATGGCTACACCTTC. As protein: CSVNPSEYGYTF.

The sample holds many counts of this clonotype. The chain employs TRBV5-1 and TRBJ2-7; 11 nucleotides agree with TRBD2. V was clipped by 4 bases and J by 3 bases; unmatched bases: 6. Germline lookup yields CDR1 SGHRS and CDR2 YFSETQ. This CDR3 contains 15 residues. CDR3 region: CASSTLAGANYEQYF. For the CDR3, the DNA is TGCGCCAGCAGCACACTAGCGGGAGCCAACTACGAGCAGTACTTC.

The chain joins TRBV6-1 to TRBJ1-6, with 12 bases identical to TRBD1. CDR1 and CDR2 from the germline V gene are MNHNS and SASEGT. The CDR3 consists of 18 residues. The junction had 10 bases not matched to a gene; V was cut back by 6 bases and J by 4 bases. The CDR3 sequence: CASRSGTGGSPYNSPLHF. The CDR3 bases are TGTGCCAGCAGGTCCGGGACAGGGGGCTCCCCGTATAATTCACCCCTCCACTTT.

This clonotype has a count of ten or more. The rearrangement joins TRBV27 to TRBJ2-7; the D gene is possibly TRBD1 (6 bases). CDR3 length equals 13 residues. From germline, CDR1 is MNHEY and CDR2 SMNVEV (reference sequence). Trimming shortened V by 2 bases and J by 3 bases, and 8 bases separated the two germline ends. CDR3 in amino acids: CASSLGQYYEQYF. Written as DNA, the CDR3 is TGTGCCAGCAGTTTAGGACAGTACTACGAGCAGTACTTC.

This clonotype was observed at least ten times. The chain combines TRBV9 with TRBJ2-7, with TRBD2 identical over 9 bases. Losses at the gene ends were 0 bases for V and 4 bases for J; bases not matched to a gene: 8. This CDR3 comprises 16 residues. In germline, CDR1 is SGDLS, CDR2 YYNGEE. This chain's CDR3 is CASSVGGGRAGYEQYF. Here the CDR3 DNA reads TGTGCCAGCAGCGTAGGAGGCGGGAGGGCCGGGTACGAGCAGTACTTC.

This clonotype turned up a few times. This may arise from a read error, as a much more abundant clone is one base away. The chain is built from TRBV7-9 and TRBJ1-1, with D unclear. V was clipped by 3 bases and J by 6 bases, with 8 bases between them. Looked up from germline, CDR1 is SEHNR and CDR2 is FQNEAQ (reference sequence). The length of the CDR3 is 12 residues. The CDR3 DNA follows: TGTGCCAGCAGCTTCTTTCGAGCTGAAGCTTTCTTT. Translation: CASSFFRAEAFF.

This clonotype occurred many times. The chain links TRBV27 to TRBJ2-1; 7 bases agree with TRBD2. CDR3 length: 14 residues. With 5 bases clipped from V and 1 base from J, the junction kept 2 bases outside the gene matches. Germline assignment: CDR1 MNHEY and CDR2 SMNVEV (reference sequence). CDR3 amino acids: CASSKAGSYNEQFF. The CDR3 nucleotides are TGTGCCAGCAGTAAAGCGGGATCCTACAATGAGCAGTTCTTC.

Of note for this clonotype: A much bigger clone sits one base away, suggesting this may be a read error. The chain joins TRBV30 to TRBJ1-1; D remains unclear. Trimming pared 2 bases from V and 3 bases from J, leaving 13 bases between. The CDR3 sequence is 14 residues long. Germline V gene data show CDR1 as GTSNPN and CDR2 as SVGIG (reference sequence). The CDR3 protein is CAWSLGSLDTEAFF. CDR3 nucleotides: TGTGCCTGGAGTCTCGGCAGCTTGGACACTGAAGCTTTCTTT.

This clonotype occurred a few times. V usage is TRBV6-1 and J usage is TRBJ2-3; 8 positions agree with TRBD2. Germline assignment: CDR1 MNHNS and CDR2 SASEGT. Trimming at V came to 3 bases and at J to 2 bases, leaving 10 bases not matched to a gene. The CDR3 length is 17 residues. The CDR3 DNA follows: TGTGCCAGCAGTGAGGGAAGAGCGGGAGAGGCCACAGATACGCAGTATTTT. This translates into CASSEGRAGEATDTQYF.

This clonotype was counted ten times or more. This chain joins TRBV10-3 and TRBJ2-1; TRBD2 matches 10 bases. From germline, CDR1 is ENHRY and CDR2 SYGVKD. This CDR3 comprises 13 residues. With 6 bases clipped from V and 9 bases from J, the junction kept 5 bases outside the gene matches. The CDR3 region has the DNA TGTGCCATCAGGCTAGCGGGAGACAGTGAGCAGTTCTTC. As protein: CAIRLAGDSEQFF.

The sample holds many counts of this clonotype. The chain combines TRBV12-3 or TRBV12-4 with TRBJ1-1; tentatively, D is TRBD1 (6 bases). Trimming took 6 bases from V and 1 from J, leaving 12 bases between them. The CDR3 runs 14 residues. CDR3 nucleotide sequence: TGTGCCAGCAGCCGTCTGGGGGCGAACACTGAAGCTTTCTTT. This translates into CASSRLGANTEAFF.

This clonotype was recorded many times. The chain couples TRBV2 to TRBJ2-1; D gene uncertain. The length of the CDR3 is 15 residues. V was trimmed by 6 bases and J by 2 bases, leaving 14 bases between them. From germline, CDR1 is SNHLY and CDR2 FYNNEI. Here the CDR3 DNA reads TGTGCCAGCAGCGATAGCCAATCACCCTACAATGAGCAGTTCTTC. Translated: CASSDSQSPYNEQFF.

The CDR3: CASSLLGGSSYNEQFF. The CDR3 DNA sequence: TGTGCCAGCAGCTTGCTTGGCGGGAGCTCCTACAATGAGCAGTTCTTC. The chain is built from TRBV5-6 and TRBJ2-1; TRBD2 matches at 7 bases. In germline, CDR1 is SGHDT, CDR2 YYEEEE. The junction had 4 bases not matched to a gene; V was cut back by 1 base and J by 0 bases. The CDR3 sequence is 16 residues long.

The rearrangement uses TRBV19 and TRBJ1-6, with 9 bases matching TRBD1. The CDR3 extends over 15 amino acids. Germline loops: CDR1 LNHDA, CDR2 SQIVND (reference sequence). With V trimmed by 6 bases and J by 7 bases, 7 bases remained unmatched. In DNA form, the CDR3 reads TGTGCCAGTAGCACCCTCGGACAGGGGAATTCACCCCTCCACTTT. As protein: CASSTLGQGNSPLHF.

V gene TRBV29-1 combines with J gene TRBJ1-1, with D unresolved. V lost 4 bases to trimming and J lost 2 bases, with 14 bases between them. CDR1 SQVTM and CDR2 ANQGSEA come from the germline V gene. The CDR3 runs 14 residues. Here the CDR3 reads CSVVGRDGNTEAFF. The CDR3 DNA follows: TGCAGCGTTGTTGGTCGGGATGGTAACACTGAAGCTTTCTTT.

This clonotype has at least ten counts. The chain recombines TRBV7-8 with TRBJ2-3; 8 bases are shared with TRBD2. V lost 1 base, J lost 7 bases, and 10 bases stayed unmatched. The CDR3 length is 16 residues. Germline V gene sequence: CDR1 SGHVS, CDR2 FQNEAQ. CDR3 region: CASSLERLAGPNTQYF. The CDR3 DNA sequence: TGTGCCAGCAGCTTAGAGCGGCTAGCGGGCCCGAATACGCAGTATTTT. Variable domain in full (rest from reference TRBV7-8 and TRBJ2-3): GAGVSQSPRYKVAKRGQDVALRCDPISGHVSLFWYQQALGQGPEFLTYFQNEAQLDKSGLPSDRFFAERPEGSVSTLKIQRTQQEDSAVYLCASSLERLAGPNTQYFGPGTRLTVL.

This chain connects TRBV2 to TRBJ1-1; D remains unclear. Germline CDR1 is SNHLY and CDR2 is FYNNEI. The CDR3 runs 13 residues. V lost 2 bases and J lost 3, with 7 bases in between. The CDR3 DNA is TGTGCCAGCAGTGAAAGGTGGGACACTGAAGCTTTCTTT. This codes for CASSERWDTEAFF.

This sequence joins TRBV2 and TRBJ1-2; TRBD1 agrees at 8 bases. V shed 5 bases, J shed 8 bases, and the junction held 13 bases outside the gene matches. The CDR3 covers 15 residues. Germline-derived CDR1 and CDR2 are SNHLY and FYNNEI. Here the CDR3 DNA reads TGTGCCAGCAGTTCACACAGGGGGGAAACGAGGGGCTACACCTTC. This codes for CASSSHRGETRGYTF.

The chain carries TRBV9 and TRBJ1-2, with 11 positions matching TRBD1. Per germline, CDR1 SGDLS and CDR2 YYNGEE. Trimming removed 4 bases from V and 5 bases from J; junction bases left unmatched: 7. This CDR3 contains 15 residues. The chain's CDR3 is CASSQGGQGGYGYTF. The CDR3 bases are TGTGCCAGCAGCCAGGGGGGACAGGGGGGGTATGGCTACACCTTC.

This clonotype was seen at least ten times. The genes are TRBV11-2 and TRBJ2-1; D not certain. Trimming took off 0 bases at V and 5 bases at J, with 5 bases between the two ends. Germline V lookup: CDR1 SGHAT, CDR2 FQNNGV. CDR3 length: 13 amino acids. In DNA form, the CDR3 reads TGTGCCAGCAGCTTAGATTTAGACAATGAGCAGTTCTTC. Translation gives CASSLDLDNEQFF.

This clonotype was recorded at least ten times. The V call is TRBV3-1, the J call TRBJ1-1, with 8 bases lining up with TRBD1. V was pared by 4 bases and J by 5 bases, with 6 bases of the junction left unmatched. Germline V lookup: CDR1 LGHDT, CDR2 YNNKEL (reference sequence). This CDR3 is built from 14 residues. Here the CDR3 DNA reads TGTGCCAGCAGCCCGACAGGGGTCGTTACTGAAGCTTTCTTT. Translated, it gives CASSPTGVVTEAFF.